The 15 T cell receptor beta chains reported below all come from one sample, sequenced in a study of technical replicates of blood from a handful of donors. Profiled with immunoSEQ multiplex PCR; TCRdb holds only in-frame clones, not every one. The data contain about 48,000 clones, approximately 90% of them singletons. Sequencing input: PBMCs. All receptors come from a human donor in good health. Some clones in this sample may be carry-over from other donors' samples.

V usage is TRBV7-8 and J usage is TRBJ1-5, with 8 bases identical to TRBD1. With 1 base clipped from V and 0 bases from J, the junction kept 8 bases outside the gene matches. The CDR3 loop spans 18 amino acids. CDR1 SGHVS and CDR2 FQNEAQ come from the germline V gene. The CDR3 nucleotides read TGTGCCAGCAGCTTAGGAGCGGAGACAGGGGTTAGCAATCAGCCCCAGCATTTT. The encoded protein is CASSLGAETGVSNQPQHF.

V and J are TRBV4-3 and TRBJ2-5, with 9 positions matching TRBD2. Germline loops: CDR1 LGHNA, CDR2 YSLEER. The CDR3 has 16 amino acids. Losses at the gene ends were 0 bases for V and 2 bases for J; bases not matched to a gene: 4. CDR3 in amino acids: CASSQDRLAVQETQYF. For the CDR3, the DNA is TGCGCCAGCAGCCAAGATCGACTAGCGGTACAAGAGACCCAGTACTTC.

V is TRBV4-1 and J is TRBJ2-1; TRBD2 agrees at 8 bases. J gave up 9 bases and V 1 base, and 8 bases lay outside the gene matches. The CDR3 covers 15 residues. Looked up from germline, CDR1 is MGHRA and CDR2 is YSYEKL. The CDR3 DNA follows: TGCGCCAGCAGCCAAGTTAGCGGGGTGAGGAGTGAGCAGTTCTTC. Translated, it gives CASSQVSGVRSEQFF.

The chain employs TRBV9 and TRBJ2-7, with D tentatively TRBD2 (5 bases). Trimming left V 3 bases short and J 0 bases short, with 13 bases between. The CDR3 sequence is 15 residues long. Germline V gives CDR1 SGDLS, CDR2 YYNGEE. In DNA form, the CDR3 reads TGTGCCAGCAGCGCGTTCGGGGTGAGCTCCTACGAGCAGTACTTC. Amino acids: CASSAFGVSSYEQYF.

The chain joins TRBV6-6 to TRBJ1-3, with D possibly TRBD1 on 5 matching bases. The CDR3 sequence is 14 residues long. The germline CDR1 and CDR2 sequences are MNHNY and SVGAGI (reference sequence). V was clipped by 2 bases and J by 3 bases, with 8 bases between them. The CDR3 coding sequence is TGTGCCAGCAGTTACGTCAGGGTTGGAAACACCATATATTTT. Its protein is CASSYVRVGNTIYF.

This clone has just one count. This chain joins TRBV7-9 and TRBJ2-1, with 8 nucleotides matching TRBD2. With V trimmed by 4 bases and J by 6 bases, 14 bases remained unmatched. Germline lookup yields CDR1 SEHNR and CDR2 FQNEAQ (reference sequence). The CDR3 length is 17 residues. CDR3 coding DNA: TGTGCCAGCAGCTCACCCCGGCGGCTAGCGGGTGTCAATGAGCAGTTCTTC. The encoded protein is CASSSPRRLAGVNEQFF.

This chain links TRBV10-3 with TRBJ2-5, with 7 bases lining up with TRBD1. The CDR3 has 14 amino acids. Germline CDR1 and CDR2: ENHRY and SYGVKD. The trim removed 5 bases at V and 7 bases at J, leaving 10 bases unmatched. The CDR3 nucleotides read TGTGCCATCAGTCCACAGGGGACCGCGGGGACCCAGTACTTC. As protein: CAISPQGTAGTQYF.

V gene TRBV6-5 combines with J gene TRBJ2-7, with 14 nucleotides matching TRBD2. Germline V gene data show CDR1 as MNHEY and CDR2 as SVGAGI. CDR3 length: 15 amino acids. V shed 2 bases and J 7 bases; nucleotides not matched to a gene: 4. Here the CDR3 reads CASSYGLAGGGEQYF. For the CDR3, the DNA is TGTGCCAGCAGTTACGGACTAGCGGGAGGTGGAGAGCAGTACTTC.

The J gene is TRBJ2-6, the V gene TRBV5-6; maybe TRBD1 (6 bases). Germline V gene sequence: CDR1 SGHDT, CDR2 YYEEEE. The V and J ends lost 7 bases and 5 bases respectively, with 13 bases between them. The CDR3 extends over 14 amino acids. The CDR3 DNA follows: TGTGCCAGCTTGGGGGCTGGGTGGGCCAACGTCCTGACTTTC. It is translated as CASLGAGWANVLTF.

The CDR3 region is CASSPGPPRDRLDYEQYF. CDR3 bases: TGTGCCAGCAGCCCAGGCCCCCCTCGGGACAGGTTGGACTACGAGCAGTACTTC. This chain uses TRBV7-2 with TRBJ2-7; 8 positions match TRBD1. The CDR3 loop spans 18 amino acids. The V segment lost 5 bases and the J segment 3 bases; nucleotides outside the gene matches: 18. The germline V gene encodes CDR1 SGHTA and CDR2 FQGNSA.

The table lists this clone with a few counts. The chain carries TRBV5-4 and TRBJ2-7; possible D gene TRBD1, 6 bases. The germline V and J ends were trimmed by 0 bases and 0 bases, with 7 bases remaining between them. Per the germline V gene, CDR1 is SGHNT and CDR2 is YYREEE (reference sequence). The CDR3 contains 14 residues. The DNA for the CDR3 is TGTGCCAGCAGCTTGGACAGGGTCTCCTACGAGCAGTACTTC. Protein sequence: CASSLDRVSYEQYF.

The rearrangement joins TRBV7-2 to TRBJ2-5; maybe TRBD1 (6 bases). V was trimmed by 2 bases and J by 5 bases, leaving 15 bases between them. Per germline, CDR1 SGHTA and CDR2 FQGNSA. The CDR3 spans 15 residues. The CDR3 sequence: CASSLFGRGEETQYF. The CDR3 nucleotides are TGTGCCAGCAGCTTATTCGGCAGGGGCGAGGAGACCCAGTACTTC.

This sequence joins TRBV23-1 and TRBJ2-7; 8 nucleotides line up with TRBD1. TRBV23-1 is designated an ORF whose function remains uncertain. This CDR3 contains 17 residues. V dropped 0 bases and J dropped 4; count of bases not matched to a gene: 11. CDR3 amino acids: CASSQSDRALGKYEQYF. The CDR3 coding sequence is TGCGCCAGCAGTCAATCGGACAGGGCCCTAGGGAAGTACGAGCAGTACTTC.

The V call is TRBV7-2, the J call TRBJ1-5, with TRBD1 identical over 8 bases. The CDR3 loop spans 15 amino acids. The germline V gene has CDR1 SGHTA and CDR2 FQGNSA. Unmatched junction bases numbered 10, after V lost 5 bases and J lost 7 bases. CDR3 in amino acids: CASSSRTGWDQPQHF. The CDR3 DNA reads as TGTGCCAGCAGCAGCAGGACAGGGTGGGACCAGCCCCAGCATTTT.

V and J are TRBV6-5 and TRBJ1-3; possibly TRBD1 for D (6 bases). Germline CDR1 reads MNHEY; CDR2 reads SVGAGI. V lost 5 bases to trimming and J lost 2 bases, with 10 bases between them. The CDR3 contains 14 residues. This CDR3 reads CASSSGTPGNTIYF. The CDR3 DNA reads as TGTGCCAGCAGTAGCGGGACACCTGGAAACACCATATATTTT.